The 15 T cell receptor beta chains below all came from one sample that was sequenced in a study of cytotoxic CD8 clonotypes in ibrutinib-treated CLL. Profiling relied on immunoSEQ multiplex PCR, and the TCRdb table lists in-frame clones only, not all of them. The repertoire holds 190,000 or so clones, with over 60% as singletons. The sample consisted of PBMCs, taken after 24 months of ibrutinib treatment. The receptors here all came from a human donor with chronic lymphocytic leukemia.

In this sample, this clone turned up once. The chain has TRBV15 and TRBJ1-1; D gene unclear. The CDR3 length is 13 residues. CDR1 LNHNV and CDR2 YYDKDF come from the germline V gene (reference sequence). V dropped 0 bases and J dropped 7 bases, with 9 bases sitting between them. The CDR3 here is CATSRDMVYEAFF. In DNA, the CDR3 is TGTGCCACCAGCAGAGATATGGTGTATGAAGCTTTCTTT.

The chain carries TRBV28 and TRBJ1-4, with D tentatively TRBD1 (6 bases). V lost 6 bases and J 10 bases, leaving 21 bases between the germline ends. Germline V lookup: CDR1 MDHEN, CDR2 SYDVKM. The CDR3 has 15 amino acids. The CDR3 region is CASRNFRDTETKLFF. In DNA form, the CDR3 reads TGTGCCAGCAGAAACTTCCGGGACACCGAGACAAAACTGTTTTTT.

In DNA form, the CDR3 reads TGTGCCAGCAGTTCCGGGACAGCTTCTTCTTATGGCTACACCTTC. This translates into CASSSGTASSYGYTF. This chain joins TRBV6-5 and TRBJ1-2, with 7 bases that match TRBD1. The V gene end was trimmed by 4 bases and the J gene end by 5 bases; junction bases not matched to a gene: 10. The CDR3 spans 15 residues. The germline gives CDR1 MNHEY, CDR2 SVGAGI.

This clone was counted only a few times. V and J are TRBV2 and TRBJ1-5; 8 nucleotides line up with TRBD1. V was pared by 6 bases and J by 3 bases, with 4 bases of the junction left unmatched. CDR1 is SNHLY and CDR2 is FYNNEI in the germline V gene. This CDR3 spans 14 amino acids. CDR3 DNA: TGTGCCAGCAGCGCAGGGGGCCTCAATCAGCCCCAGCATTTT. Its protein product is CASSAGGLNQPQHF.

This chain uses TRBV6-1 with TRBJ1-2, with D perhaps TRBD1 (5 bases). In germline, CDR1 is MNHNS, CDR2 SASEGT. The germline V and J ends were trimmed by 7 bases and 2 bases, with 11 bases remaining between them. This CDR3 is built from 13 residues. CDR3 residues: CASNQGLNYGYTF. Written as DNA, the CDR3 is TGTGCCAGCAACCAGGGCCTCAACTATGGCTACACCTTC.

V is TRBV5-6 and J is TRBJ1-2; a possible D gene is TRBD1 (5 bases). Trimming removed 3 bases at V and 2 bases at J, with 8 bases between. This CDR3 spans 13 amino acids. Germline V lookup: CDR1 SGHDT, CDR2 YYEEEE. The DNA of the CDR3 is TGTGCCAGCAGCTCGGGACCGAACTATGGCTACACCTTC. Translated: CASSSGPNYGYTF.

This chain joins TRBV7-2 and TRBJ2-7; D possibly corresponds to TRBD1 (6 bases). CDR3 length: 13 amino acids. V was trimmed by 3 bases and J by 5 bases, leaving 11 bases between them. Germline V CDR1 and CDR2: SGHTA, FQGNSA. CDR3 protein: CASSFFRGDEQYF. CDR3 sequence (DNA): TGTGCCAGCAGCTTCTTCAGGGGAGACGAGCAGTACTTC.

CDR3 protein: CACRTSGDIAYNEQFF. The CDR3 DNA sequence: TGTGCCTGTCGGACTAGCGGCGACATAGCCTACAATGAGCAGTTCTTC. This chain uses TRBV30 with TRBJ2-1; TRBD2 matches 10 bases. The CDR3 is made up of 16 amino acids. V trimming: 6 bases; J trimming: 2 bases; junction bases outside the gene matches: 10. From germline, CDR1 is GTSNPN and CDR2 SVGIG (reference sequence).

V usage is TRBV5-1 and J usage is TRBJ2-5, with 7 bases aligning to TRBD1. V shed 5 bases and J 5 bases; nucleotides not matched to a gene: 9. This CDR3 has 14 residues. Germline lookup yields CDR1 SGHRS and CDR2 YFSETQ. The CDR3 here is CASSYRGTGETQYF. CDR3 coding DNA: TGCGCCAGCAGTTACAGGGGTACGGGGGAGACCCAGTACTTC.

The CDR3 DNA is TGCGCCAGCAGCCAAGTCTTTGGACAGCAGAACAAAAACATTCAGTACTTC. Its protein is CASSQVFGQQNKNIQYF. The chain joins TRBV4-3 to TRBJ2-4; D possibly corresponds to TRBD1 (6 bases). Germline CDR1 reads LGHNA; CDR2 reads YSLEER. CDR3 length: 17 amino acids. V was cut by 1 base and J by 3 bases, with 16 bases left in between.

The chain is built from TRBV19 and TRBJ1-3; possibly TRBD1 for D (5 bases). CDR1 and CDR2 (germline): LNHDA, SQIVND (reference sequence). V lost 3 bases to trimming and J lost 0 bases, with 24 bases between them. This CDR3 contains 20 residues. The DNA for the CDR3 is TGTGCCAGTAGTATCGCCGACAGACTAGGCCCCGGTAACTCTGGAAACACCATATATTTT. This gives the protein CASSIADRLGPGNSGNTIYF.

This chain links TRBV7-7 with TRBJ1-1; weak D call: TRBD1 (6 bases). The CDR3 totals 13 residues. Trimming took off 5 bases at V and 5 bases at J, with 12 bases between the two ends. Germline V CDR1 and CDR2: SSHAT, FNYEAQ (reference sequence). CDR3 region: CASSRLQGTEAFF. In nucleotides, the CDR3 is TGTGCCAGCAGCCGACTACAGGGAACTGAAGCTTTCTTT.

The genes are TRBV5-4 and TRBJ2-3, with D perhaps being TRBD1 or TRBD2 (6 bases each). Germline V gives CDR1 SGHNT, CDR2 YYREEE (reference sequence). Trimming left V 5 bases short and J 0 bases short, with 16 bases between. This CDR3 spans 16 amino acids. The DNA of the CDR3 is TGTGCCAGCAGACACGGAGGGGGACCTAGCACAGATACGCAGTATTTT. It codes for CASRHGGGPSTDTQYF.

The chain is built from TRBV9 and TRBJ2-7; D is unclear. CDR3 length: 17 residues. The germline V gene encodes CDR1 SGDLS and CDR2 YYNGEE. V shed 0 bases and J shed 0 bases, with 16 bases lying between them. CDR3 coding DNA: TGTGCCAGCAGCGTAGATGAGGACCCGAGGAGCTCCTACGAGCAGTACTTC. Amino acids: CASSVDEDPRSSYEQYF. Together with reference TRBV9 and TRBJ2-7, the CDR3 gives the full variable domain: DSGVTQTPKHLITATGQRVTLRCSPRSGDLSVYWYQQSLDQGLQFLIQYYNGEERAKGNILERFSAQQFPDLHSELNLSSLELGDSALYFCASSVDEDPRSSYEQYFGPGTRLTVT.

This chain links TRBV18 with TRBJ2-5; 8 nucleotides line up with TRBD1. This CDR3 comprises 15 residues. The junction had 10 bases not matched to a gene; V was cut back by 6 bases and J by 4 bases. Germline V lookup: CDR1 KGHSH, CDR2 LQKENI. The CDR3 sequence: CASSPNIDRGETQYF. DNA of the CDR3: TGTGCCAGCTCCCCAAACATCGACAGGGGAGAGACCCAGTACTTC. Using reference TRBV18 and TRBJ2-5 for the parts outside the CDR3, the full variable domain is NAGVMQNPRHLVRRRGQEARLRCSPMKGHSHVYWYRQLPEEGLKFMVYLQKENIIDESGMPKERFSAEFPKEGPSILRIQQVVRGDSAAYFCASSPNIDRGETQYFGPGTRLLVL.